The entry that follows covers one T cell receptor (beta chain) sequence. CDR1 and CDR2 (germline): DFQATT, SNEGSKA (reference sequence). V dropped 3 bases and J dropped 1 base, with 10 bases sitting between them. This CDR3 spans 14 amino acids. Sequencing was performed with immunoSEQ multiplex PCR; in TCRdb, only in-frame clones are kept and a portion is missing. The table has 150,000 to 200,000 clones, 75% to 90% seen once. The entry originates in a study of blood T cell repertoires in COVID-19. Whole-study context: T cells, B-cell-depleted T cells, or PBMCs provided the cDNA or gDNA that served as material.

J is TRBJ1-5 and V is TRBV20-1; possible D gene TRBD1, 6 bases. This receptor was taken from a human donor in a cohort sampled during active COVID-19. The specimen was peripheral blood. The CDR3 bases are TGCAGTGCTAGTGACAGGACAAGCAATCAGCCCCAGCATTTT. It specifies CSASDRTSNQPQHF.